Shown below are 30 T cell receptor beta chains from a single sample sequenced in a study of cytomegalovirus exposure and HLA in healthy donors. The PCR was carried out with 60 Vbeta primers and 13 Jbeta primers. Sequencing used immunoSEQ multiplex PCR; TCRdb keeps in-frame clones, though not all of them. Among over 140,000 clones listed, 80% were seen once. The specimen sequenced was PBMCs. These TCRs come from a man aged 50 or older in good health and CMV-seronegative.

This sequence joins TRBV6-5 and TRBJ1-2, with D unresolved. From germline, CDR1 is MNHEY and CDR2 SVGAGI. The CDR3 length is 12 residues. Trimming took off 4 bases at V and 7 bases at J, with 10 bases between the two ends. CDR3 sequence (DNA): TGTGCCAGCAGTTCCTTTTCCCTTGGCTACACCTTC. Translated, it gives CASSSFSLGYTF.

The chain couples TRBV6-1 to TRBJ1-1, with D uncertain. V was clipped by 6 bases and J by 1 base, with 12 bases between them. The germline V gene encodes CDR1 MNHNS and CDR2 SASEGT. The CDR3 totals 14 residues. This CDR3 is CASRAPLGNTEAFF. CDR3 sequence (DNA): TGTGCCAGCAGAGCACCCCTCGGGAACACTGAAGCTTTCTTT.

In its sample, this clone was seen a few times. The V call is TRBV30, the J call TRBJ2-5, with 14 nucleotides matching TRBD2. Germline lookup yields CDR1 GTSNPN and CDR2 SVGIG (reference sequence). The V and J ends lost 0 bases and 1 base, in that order; junction bases with no gene match: 1. The length of the CDR3 is 16 residues. CDR3 protein: CAWSVGLAGGQETQYF. CDR3 nucleotides: TGTGCCTGGAGTGTCGGACTAGCGGGGGGCCAAGAGACCCAGTACTTC.

The CDR3 DNA follows: TGTGCCAGCAGCGCCCCGCACAGGGGGGGCACAGATACGCAGTATTTT. It yields the protein CASSAPHRGGTDTQYF. The rearrangement links TRBV11-3 to TRBJ2-3, with TRBD1 matching 8 bases. V trimming: 5 bases; J trimming: 1 base; junction bases outside the gene matches: 8. CDR1 is SGHNT, CDR2 YENEEA, per germline. The CDR3 spans 16 residues.

The chain employs TRBV5-1 and TRBJ2-5, with D possibly matching TRBD2 (5 bases). V lost 2 bases and J lost 4, with 6 bases in between. The CDR3 runs 12 residues. Germline CDR1 SGHRS, CDR2 YFSETQ. The CDR3 DNA reads as TGCGCCAGCAGCTTCGGAGGAGAGACCCAGTACTTC. This sequence encodes CASSFGGETQYF.

This rearrangement joins TRBV29-1 to TRBJ1-1, with 9 bases matching TRBD1. The CDR3 covers 13 residues. Unmatched junction bases numbered 5, after V lost 7 bases and J lost 2 bases. CDR1 is SQVTM, CDR2 ANQGSEA, per germline. The CDR3 sequence: CSARTGGNTEAFF. The CDR3 DNA reads TGCAGCGCCCGCACAGGGGGCAACACTGAAGCTTTCTTT.

The V and J genes are TRBV6-4 and TRBJ1-2; D gene ambiguous. V was trimmed by 6 bases and J by 2 bases, leaving 10 bases between them. Germline values: CDR1 MRHNA, CDR2 SNTAGT. The CDR3 sequence is 13 residues long. CDR3 in DNA: TGTGCCAGCAGAGGCGGGCGGAACTATGGCTACACCTTC. This encodes CASRGGRNYGYTF.

J is TRBJ1-6 and V is TRBV6-5; 8 bases match TRBD1. This CDR3 is 14 amino acids long. Germline V gene lookup returns CDR1 MNHEY and CDR2 SVGAGI. The V gene end was trimmed by 6 bases and the J gene end by 7 bases; junction bases not matched to a gene: 5. Here the CDR3 DNA reads TGTGCCAGCAGCGGACAGGGTAAAAATTCACCCCTCCACTTT. It is translated as CASSGQGKNSPLHF.

The chain joins TRBV7-9 to TRBJ1-1; 7 nucleotides match TRBD1. Germline lookup yields CDR1 SEHNR and CDR2 FQNEAQ (reference sequence). The CDR3 contains 14 residues. The J segment lost 6 bases and the V segment lost 5 bases, leaving 9 bases of the junction unmatched. The chain's CDR3 is CASSHTLQGSEAFF. In DNA form, the CDR3 reads TGTGCCAGCAGCCATACATTACAGGGGTCTGAAGCTTTCTTT.

V and J are TRBV4-2 and TRBJ1-4, with 7 bases lining up with TRBD1. This CDR3 contains 16 residues. Germline assignment: CDR1 LGHNA and CDR2 YNFKEQ. After removal of 3 bases from V and 0 bases from J, the junction contained 4 bases not matched to a gene. CDR3 in amino acids: CASSHGDRTTNEKLFF. DNA of the CDR3: TGTGCCAGCAGCCACGGGGACAGAACAACTAATGAAAAACTGTTTTTT.

J is TRBJ1-5 and V is TRBV27; 9 bases fit TRBD1. The J segment lost 7 bases and the V segment lost 6 bases, leaving 10 bases of the junction unmatched. Germline V gene lookup returns CDR1 MNHEY and CDR2 SMNVEV (reference sequence). The CDR3 covers 15 residues. CDR3 sequence: CASRAGTGSGQPQHF. The CDR3 bases are TGTGCCAGCAGAGCCGGGACAGGGTCGGGCCAGCCCCAGCATTTT.

The chain couples TRBV7-2 to TRBJ1-5; TRBD1 matches at 7 bases. V trimming: 2 bases; J trimming: 5 bases; junction bases outside the gene matches: 3. The length of the CDR3 is 14 residues. Germline CDR1 reads SGHTA; CDR2 reads FQGNSA. In DNA, the CDR3 is TGTGCCAGCAGCTTACAGGGGGTTCATCAGCCCCAGCATTTT. It translates to CASSLQGVHQPQHF.

V and J are TRBV5-1 and TRBJ1-3; D uncertain. This CDR3 is built from 14 residues. V gave up 4 bases and J gave up 0 bases, with 8 bases separating them. Per the germline V gene, CDR1 is SGHRS and CDR2 is YFSETQ. The CDR3 nucleotides are TGCGCCAGCAGCGCCGGAGCCTCTGGAAACACCATATATTTT. The encoded protein is CASSAGASGNTIYF.

This chain connects TRBV5-1 to TRBJ2-1; 14 bases are a match to TRBD2. Germline V gives CDR1 SGHRS, CDR2 YFSETQ. The CDR3 has 17 residues. Trimming took 4 bases from V and 9 from J; bases not matched to a gene: 12. The CDR3 sequence is CASSARTSGRSVGEQFF. For the CDR3, the DNA is TGCGCCAGCAGCGCCCGGACTAGCGGGAGGTCCGTAGGTGAGCAGTTCTTC.

This clone occurred once. The chain has TRBV9 and TRBJ2-2; 8 nucleotides match TRBD2. Losses at the gene ends were 4 bases for V and 1 base for J; bases not matched to a gene: 12. Per germline, CDR1 SGDLS and CDR2 YYNGEE. The CDR3 consists of 18 residues. The CDR3 DNA reads TGTGCCAGCAGCCTAAGGGGTACGGGGGGGCGGAACACCGGGGAGCTGTTTTTT. It is translated as CASSLRGTGGRNTGELFF. The full variable domain, completed using reference TRBV9 and TRBJ2-2, is DSGVTQTPKHLITATGQRVTLRCSPRSGDLSVYWYQQSLDQGLQFLIQYYNGEERAKGNILERFSAQQFPDLHSELNLSSLELGDSALYFCASSLRGTGGRNTGELFFGEGSRLTVL.

The chain combines TRBV7-3 with TRBJ1-1, with 7 bases lining up with TRBD1. V was clipped by 5 bases and J by 1 base; unmatched bases: 7. Germline CDR1 and CDR2: SGHTA and FQGTGA. The CDR3 extends over 15 amino acids. CDR3 region: CASSPNRGANTEAFF. In nucleotides, the CDR3 is TGTGCCAGCAGCCCCAACAGGGGTGCGAACACTGAAGCTTTCTTT.

This chain links TRBV4-1 with TRBJ1-5, with 11 nucleotides matching TRBD1. The germline gives CDR1 MGHRA, CDR2 YSYEKL. V shed 1 base, J shed 4 bases, and the junction held 6 bases outside the gene matches. There are 17 residues in the CDR3. The CDR3 DNA is TGCGCCAGCAGCCAAGTCGGCGGGACAGGGGGAAATCAGCCCCAGCATTTT. It yields the protein CASSQVGGTGGNQPQHF.

This clone was detected once. This sequence joins TRBV7-6 and TRBJ2-5; D remains ambiguous. Germline-derived CDR1 and CDR2 are SGHVS and FNYEAQ. Trimming removed 2 bases at V and 4 bases at J, with 8 bases between. This CDR3 spans 13 amino acids. The CDR3 loop reads CASSLSLRETQYF. As DNA, the CDR3 is TGTGCCAGCAGCTTATCCCTTCGAGAGACCCAGTACTTC.

This rearrangement joins TRBV5-4 to TRBJ2-3, with TRBD2 matching over 9 bases. CDR1 is SGHNT and CDR2 is YYREEE in the germline V gene (reference sequence). V lost 6 bases and J lost 3; bases outside the gene matches: 14. The CDR3 sequence is 17 residues long. For the CDR3, the DNA is TGTGCCAGCAACCCGAGGACCCTTAGCGGGGGAACAGATACGCAGTATTTT. Translating it yields CASNPRTLSGGTDTQYF.

The V call is TRBV6-5, the J call TRBJ1-5; TRBD1 is a possible D gene (6 bases). V gave up 6 bases and J gave up 0 bases, with 12 bases separating them. CDR3 length equals 15 residues. Germline CDR1 reads MNHEY; CDR2 reads SVGAGI. The CDR3 nucleotides are TGTGCCAGCAGGCCGACAGGCGATAGCAATCAGCCCCAGCATTTT. Its translation: CASRPTGDSNQPQHF.

The rearrangement links TRBV6-6 to TRBJ1-4, with D hard to call. V gave up 0 bases and J gave up 8 bases, with 10 bases separating them. Germline CDR1 and CDR2: MNHNY and SVGAGI (reference sequence). The CDR3 loop spans 14 amino acids. The CDR3 region has the DNA TGTGCCAGCAGTTACTCGATAACTCGGGAAAAACTGTTTTTT. Its protein product is CASSYSITREKLFF.

The chain has TRBV4-2 and TRBJ2-1, with 10 bases aligning to TRBD2. The CDR3 sequence is 16 residues long. After removal of 0 bases from V and 6 bases from J, the junction contained 5 bases not matched to a gene. Per the germline V gene, CDR1 is LGHNA and CDR2 is YNFKEQ. The CDR3 DNA reads TGTGCCAGCAGCCAAGAGGGGACTAGCGCTGTCAATGAGCAGTTCTTC. Protein: CASSQEGTSAVNEQFF.

The chain employs TRBV30 and TRBJ2-5, with a possible D match to TRBD1 (5 bases). The ends were cut back, 1 base at V and 4 bases at J, with 7 bases in the middle. Germline CDR1 is GTSNPN and CDR2 is SVGIG (reference sequence). CDR3 length: 12 residues. This chain's CDR3 is CAWSGTIETQYF. The CDR3 region has the DNA TGTGCCTGGAGTGGGACAATAGAGACCCAGTACTTC. The full variable domain, with the rest looked up from reference TRBV30 and TRBJ2-5, is SQTIHQWPATLVQPVGSPLSLECTVEGTSNPNLYWYRQAAGRGLQLLFYSVGIGQISSEVPQNLSASRPQDRQFILSSKKLLLSDSGFYLCAWSGTIETQYFGPGTRLLVL.

The chain is built from TRBV5-4 and TRBJ2-7; TRBD2 might be the D (6 bases). The V gene lost 4 bases and the J gene lost 2 bases, with 19 bases spanning the gap. CDR1 is SGHNT and CDR2 is YYREEE in the germline V gene (reference sequence). There are 16 residues in the CDR3. The DNA for the CDR3 is TGTGCCAGCAGCGCTTGGGTGGCTAGCGCCGCCTACGAGCAGTACTTC. This codes for CASSAWVASAAYEQYF. The full variable domain, in which reference TRBV5-4 and TRBJ2-7 provide the parts outside the CDR3, is ETGVTQSPTHLIKTRGQQVTLRCSSQSGHNTVSWYQQALGQGPQFIFQYYREEENGRGNFPPRFSGLQFPNYSSELNVNALELDDSALYLCASSAWVASAAYEQYFGPGTRLTVT.

This clone was detected only a few times. V usage is TRBV5-1 and J usage is TRBJ1-1; D possibly corresponds to TRBD1 (6 bases). CDR3 length: 13 amino acids. In germline, CDR1 is SGHRS, CDR2 YFSETQ. Trimming shortened V by 0 bases and J by 6 bases, and 9 bases separated the two germline ends. CDR3 coding DNA: TGCGCCAGCAGCTTGGACAGGGACGCTGAAGCTTTCTTT. Encoded protein: CASSLDRDAEAFF.

This clone was counted a few times. This chain links TRBV14 with TRBJ1-1; D remains ambiguous. The V gene's germline CDR1 is SGHDN and CDR2 FVKESK. Trimming pared 1 base from V and 6 bases from J, leaving 15 bases between. This CDR3 spans 15 amino acids. CDR3 sequence: CASSQVGGRKSEAFF. CDR3 in DNA: TGTGCCAGCAGCCAAGTCGGAGGACGTAAATCTGAAGCTTTCTTT.

This clone has only a few counts. The chain joins TRBV5-4 to TRBJ1-1, with D tentatively TRBD1 (6 bases). Trimming removed 2 bases from V and 1 base from J, with 9 bases in between. This CDR3 is built from 14 residues. Per the germline V gene, CDR1 is SGHNT and CDR2 is YYREEE (reference sequence). The CDR3 bases are TGTGCCAGCAGCTTCCGGGACAAGAACACTGAAGCTTTCTTT. As protein: CASSFRDKNTEAFF.

This chain connects TRBV12-5 to TRBJ1-2, with D tentatively TRBD1 (6 bases). The CDR3 is 17 amino acids. V was trimmed by 5 bases and J by 0 bases, leaving 19 bases between them. Germline V gene sequence: CDR1 LGHNT, CDR2 FRNRAP. The CDR3 sequence: CASGASWDKRPNYGYTF. The CDR3 coding sequence is TGTGCTAGTGGTGCTTCTTGGGACAAACGGCCTAACTATGGCTACACCTTC.

The gene calls are TRBV18 and TRBJ1-2; unclear D gene. Trimming removed 2 bases at V and 5 bases at J, with 9 bases between. The CDR3 length is 13 residues. Germline-derived CDR1 and CDR2 are KGHSH and LQKENI. The CDR3 region is CASSPGQEYGYTF. The CDR3 DNA reads as TGTGCCAGCTCACCAGGCCAGGAATATGGCTACACCTTC. Full variable domain (rest looked up from reference TRBV18 and TRBJ1-2): NAGVMQNPRHLVRRRGQEARLRCSPMKGHSHVYWYRQLPEEGLKFMVYLQKENIIDESGMPKERFSAEFPKEGPSILRIQQVVRGDSAAYFCASSPGQEYGYTFGSGTRLTVV.

This chain connects TRBV10-2 to TRBJ1-5, with 7 positions matching TRBD1. Germline trimming cut 4 bases from V and 6 bases from J; bases unmatched to any gene: 9. Germline V gene data show CDR1 as WSHSY and CDR2 as SAAADI. The CDR3 is 15 amino acids. The CDR3 DNA is TGCGCCAGCAGTGTATCAGGGGGAGGCGGTCAGCCCCAGCATTTT. Its translation: CASSVSGGGGQPQHF.